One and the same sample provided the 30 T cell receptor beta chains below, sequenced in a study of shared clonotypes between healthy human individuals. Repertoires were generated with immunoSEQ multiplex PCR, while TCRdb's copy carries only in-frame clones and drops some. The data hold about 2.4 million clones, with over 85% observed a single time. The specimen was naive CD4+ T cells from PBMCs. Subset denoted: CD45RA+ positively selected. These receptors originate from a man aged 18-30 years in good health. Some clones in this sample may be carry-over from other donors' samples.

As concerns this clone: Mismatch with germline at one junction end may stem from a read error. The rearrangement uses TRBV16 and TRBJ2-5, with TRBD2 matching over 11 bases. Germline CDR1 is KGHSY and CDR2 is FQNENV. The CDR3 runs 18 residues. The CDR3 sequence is CASSQFRSGGLAAEAQYF. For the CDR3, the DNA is TGTGCCAGCAGCCAATTCAGGTCTGGGGGACTAGCGGCAGAGGCCCAGTACTTC. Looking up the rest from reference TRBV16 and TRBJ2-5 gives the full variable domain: GEEVAQTPKHLVRGEGQKAKLYCAPIKGHSYVFWYQQVLKNEFKFLISFQNENVFDETGMPKERFSAKCLPNSPCSLEIQATKLEDSAVYFCASSQFRSGGLAAEAQYFGPGTRLLVL.

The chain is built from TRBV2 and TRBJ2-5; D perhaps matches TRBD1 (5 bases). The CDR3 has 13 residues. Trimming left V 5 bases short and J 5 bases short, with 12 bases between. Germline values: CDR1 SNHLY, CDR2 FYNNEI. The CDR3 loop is CASSRGTTETQYF. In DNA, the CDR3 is TGTGCCAGCAGTAGGGGAACCACCGAGACCCAGTACTTC.

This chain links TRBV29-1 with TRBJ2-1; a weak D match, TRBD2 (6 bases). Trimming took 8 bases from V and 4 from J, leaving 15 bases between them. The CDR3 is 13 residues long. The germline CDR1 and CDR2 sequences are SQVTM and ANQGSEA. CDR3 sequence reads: CSSGGGWYNEQFF. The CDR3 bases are TGCAGCTCTGGGGGAGGTTGGTACAATGAGCAGTTCTTC.

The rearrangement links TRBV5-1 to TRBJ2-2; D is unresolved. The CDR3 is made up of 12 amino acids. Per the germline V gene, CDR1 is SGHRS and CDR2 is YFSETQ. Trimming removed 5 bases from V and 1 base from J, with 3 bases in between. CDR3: CASSKNTGELFF. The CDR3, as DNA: TGCGCCAGCAGTAAGAACACCGGGGAGCTGTTTTTT. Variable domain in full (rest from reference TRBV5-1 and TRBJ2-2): KAGVTQTPRYLIKTRGQQVTLSCSPISGHRSVSWYQQTPGQGLQFLFEYFSETQRNKGNFPGRFSGRQFSNSRSEMNVSTLELGDSALYLCASSKNTGELFFGEGSRLTVL.

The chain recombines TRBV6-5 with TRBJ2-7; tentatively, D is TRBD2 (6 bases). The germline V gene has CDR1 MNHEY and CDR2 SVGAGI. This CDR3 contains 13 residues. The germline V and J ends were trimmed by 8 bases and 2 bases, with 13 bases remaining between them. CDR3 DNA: TGTGCCAGCGGGAGGCCCCCCACCTACGAGCAGTACTTC. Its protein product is CASGRPPTYEQYF.

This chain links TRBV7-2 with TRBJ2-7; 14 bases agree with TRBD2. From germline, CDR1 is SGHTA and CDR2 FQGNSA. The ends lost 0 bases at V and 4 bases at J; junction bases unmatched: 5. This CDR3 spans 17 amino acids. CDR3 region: CASSLAAGTSGSYEQYF. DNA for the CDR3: TGTGCCAGCAGCTTAGCGGCCGGGACTAGCGGGAGTTACGAGCAGTACTTC.

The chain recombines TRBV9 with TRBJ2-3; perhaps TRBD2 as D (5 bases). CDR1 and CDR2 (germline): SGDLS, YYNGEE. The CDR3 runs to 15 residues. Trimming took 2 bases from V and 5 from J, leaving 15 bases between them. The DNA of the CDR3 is TGTGCCAGCAGCGTGTCGCCAACCGGGGAAGATACGCAGTATTTT. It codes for CASSVSPTGEDTQYF.

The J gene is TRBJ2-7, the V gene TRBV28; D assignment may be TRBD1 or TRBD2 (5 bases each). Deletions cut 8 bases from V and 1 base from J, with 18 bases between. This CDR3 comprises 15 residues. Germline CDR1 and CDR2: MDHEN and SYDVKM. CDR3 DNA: TGTGCCAGCTCTCTTCCCGGGGACCAATCCTACGAGCAGTACTTC. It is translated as CASSLPGDQSYEQYF.

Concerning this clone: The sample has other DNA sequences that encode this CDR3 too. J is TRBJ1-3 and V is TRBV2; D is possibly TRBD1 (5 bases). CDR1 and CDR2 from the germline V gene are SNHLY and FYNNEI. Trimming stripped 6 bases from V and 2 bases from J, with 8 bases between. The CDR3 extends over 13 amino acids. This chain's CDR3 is CASSLGPGNTIYF. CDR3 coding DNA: TGTGCCAGCAGCCTGGGACCTGGAAACACCATATATTTT.

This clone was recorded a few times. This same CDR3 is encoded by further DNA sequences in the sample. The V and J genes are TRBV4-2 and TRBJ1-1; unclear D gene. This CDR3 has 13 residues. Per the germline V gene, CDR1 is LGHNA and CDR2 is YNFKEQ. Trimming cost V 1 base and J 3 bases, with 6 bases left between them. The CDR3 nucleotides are TGTGCCAGCAGCCAAGGACGAGACACTGAAGCTTTCTTT. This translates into CASSQGRDTEAFF.

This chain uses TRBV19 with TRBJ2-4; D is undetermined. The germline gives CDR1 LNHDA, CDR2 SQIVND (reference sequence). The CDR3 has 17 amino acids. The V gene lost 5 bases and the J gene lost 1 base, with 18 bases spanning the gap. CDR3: CASSFYQVWSAKNIQYF. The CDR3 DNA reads TGTGCCAGTAGTTTTTATCAGGTTTGGTCGGCCAAAAACATTCAGTACTTC.

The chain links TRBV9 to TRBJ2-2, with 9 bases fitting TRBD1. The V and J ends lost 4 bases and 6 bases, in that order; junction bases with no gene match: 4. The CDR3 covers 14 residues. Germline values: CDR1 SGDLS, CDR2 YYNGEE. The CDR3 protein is CASSFRQGAGELFF. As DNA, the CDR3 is TGTGCCAGCAGCTTCCGACAGGGGGCCGGGGAGCTGTTTTTT.

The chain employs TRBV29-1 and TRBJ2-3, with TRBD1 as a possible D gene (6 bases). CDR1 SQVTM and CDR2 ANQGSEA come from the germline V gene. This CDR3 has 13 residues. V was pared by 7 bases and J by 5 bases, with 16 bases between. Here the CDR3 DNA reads TGCAGCGCGGAACAGGGAAAGAGAGATACGCAGTATTTT. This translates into CSAEQGKRDTQYF.

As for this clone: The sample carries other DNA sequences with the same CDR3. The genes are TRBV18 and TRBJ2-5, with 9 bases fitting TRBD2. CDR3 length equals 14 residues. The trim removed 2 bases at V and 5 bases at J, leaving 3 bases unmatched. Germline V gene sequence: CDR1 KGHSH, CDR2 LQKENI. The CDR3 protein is CASSPIAGVETQYF. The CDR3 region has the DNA TGTGCCAGCTCACCAATAGCGGGAGTGGAGACCCAGTACTTC.

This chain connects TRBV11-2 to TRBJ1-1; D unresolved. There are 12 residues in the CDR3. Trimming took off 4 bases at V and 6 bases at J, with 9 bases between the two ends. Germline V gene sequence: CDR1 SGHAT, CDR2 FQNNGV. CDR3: CASSWPRSEAFF. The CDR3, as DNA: TGTGCCAGCAGCTGGCCCAGGTCTGAAGCTTTCTTT.

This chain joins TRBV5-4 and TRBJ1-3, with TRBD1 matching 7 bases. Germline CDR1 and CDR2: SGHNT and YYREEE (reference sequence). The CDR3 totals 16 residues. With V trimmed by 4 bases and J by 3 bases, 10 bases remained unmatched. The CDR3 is CASSLKPRDSGNTIYF. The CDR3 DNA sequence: TGTGCCAGCAGCCTAAAACCTCGGGACAGTGGAAACACCATATATTTT.

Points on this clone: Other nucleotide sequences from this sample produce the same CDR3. CDR3: CASSLGTNTEAFF. The CDR3 DNA reads as TGTGCCAGCAGCTTAGGTACTAACACTGAAGCTTTCTTT. The J gene is TRBJ1-1, the V gene TRBV11-2; D uncertain. V lost 1 base and J 2 bases, leaving 5 bases between the germline ends. Germline values: CDR1 SGHAT, CDR2 FQNNGV. The CDR3 is 13 amino acids.

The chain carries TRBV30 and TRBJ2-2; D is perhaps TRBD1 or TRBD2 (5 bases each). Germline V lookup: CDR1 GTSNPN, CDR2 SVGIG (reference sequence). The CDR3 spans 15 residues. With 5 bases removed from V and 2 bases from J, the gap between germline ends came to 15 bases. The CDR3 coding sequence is TGTGCCTGGGCAACCGGGACCAGAAACACCGGGGAGCTGTTTTTT. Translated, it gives CAWATGTRNTGELFF.

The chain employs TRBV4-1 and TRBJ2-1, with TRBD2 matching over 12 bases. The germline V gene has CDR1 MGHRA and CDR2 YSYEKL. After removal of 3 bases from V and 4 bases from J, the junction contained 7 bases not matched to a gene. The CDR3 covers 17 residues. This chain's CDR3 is CASSQASGRGVYNEQFF. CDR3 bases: TGCGCCAGCAGCCAGGCTAGCGGGAGGGGGGTTTACAATGAGCAGTTCTTC.

CDR3 sequence reads: CASILGGLYQETQYF. DNA of the CDR3: TGTGCCAGTATACTAGGTGGTTTGTACCAAGAGACCCAGTACTTC. The chain couples TRBV5-5 to TRBJ2-5; tentative D call: TRBD2 (5 bases). In germline, CDR1 is SGHKS, CDR2 YYEKEE (reference sequence). The CDR3 length is 15 residues. V dropped 8 bases and J dropped 0 bases, with 17 bases sitting between them.

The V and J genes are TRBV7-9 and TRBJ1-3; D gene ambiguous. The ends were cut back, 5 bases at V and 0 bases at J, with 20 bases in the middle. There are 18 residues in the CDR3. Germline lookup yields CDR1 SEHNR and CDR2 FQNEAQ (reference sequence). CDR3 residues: CASSRLVDLGFSGNTIYF. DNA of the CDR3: TGTGCCAGCAGCCGTTTAGTTGACCTTGGATTCTCTGGAAACACCATATATTTT.

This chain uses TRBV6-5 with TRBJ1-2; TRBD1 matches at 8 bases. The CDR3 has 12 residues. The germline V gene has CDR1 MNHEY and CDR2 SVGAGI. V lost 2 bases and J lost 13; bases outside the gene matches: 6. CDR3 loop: CASSYRTGNVTF. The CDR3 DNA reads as TGTGCCAGCAGTTACCGGACAGGGAACGTCACCTTC.

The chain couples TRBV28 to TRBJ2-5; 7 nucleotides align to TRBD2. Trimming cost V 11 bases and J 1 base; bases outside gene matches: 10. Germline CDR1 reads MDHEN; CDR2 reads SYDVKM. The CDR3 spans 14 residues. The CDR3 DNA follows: TGTGCCGGGAGTGGAGCGGGAAGCCAAGAGACCCAGTACTTC. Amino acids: CAGSGAGSQETQYF.

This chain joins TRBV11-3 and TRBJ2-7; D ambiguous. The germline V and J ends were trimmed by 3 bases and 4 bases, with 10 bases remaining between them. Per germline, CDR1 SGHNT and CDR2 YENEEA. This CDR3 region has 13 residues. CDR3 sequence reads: CASSLRLEYEQYF. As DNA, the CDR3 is TGTGCCAGCAGCTTGCGATTGGAATACGAGCAGTACTTC.

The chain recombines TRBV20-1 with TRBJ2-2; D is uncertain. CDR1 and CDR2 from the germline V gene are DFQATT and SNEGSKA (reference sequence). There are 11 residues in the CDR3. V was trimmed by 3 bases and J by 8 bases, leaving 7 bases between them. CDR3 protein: CSASLRGELFF. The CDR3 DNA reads TGCAGTGCTAGCCTTCGAGGGGAGCTGTTTTTT.

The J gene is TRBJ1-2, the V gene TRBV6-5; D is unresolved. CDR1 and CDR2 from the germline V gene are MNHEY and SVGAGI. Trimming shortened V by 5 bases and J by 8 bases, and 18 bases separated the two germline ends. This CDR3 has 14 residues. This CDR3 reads CASSPDLGRGGYTF. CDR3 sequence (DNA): TGTGCCAGCAGTCCAGACCTGGGCCGTGGAGGCTACACCTTC.

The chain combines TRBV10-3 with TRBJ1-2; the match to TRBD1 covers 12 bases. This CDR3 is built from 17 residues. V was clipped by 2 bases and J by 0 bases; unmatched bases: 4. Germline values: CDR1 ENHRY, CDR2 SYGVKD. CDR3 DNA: TGTGCCATCAGTGAGAAGGGACAGGGGGCAGCTAACTATGGCTACACCTTC. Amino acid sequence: CAISEKGQGAANYGYTF.

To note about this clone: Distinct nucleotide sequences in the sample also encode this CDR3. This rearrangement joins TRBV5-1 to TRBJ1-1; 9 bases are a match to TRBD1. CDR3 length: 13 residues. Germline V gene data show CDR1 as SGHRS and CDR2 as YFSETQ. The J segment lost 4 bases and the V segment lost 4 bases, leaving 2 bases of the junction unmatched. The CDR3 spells CASSLDRGTEAFF. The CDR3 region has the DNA TGCGCCAGCAGCCTGGACAGGGGCACTGAAGCTTTCTTT.

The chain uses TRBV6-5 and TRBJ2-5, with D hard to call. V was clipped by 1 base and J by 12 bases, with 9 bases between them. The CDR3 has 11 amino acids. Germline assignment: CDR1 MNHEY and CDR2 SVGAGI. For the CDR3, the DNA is TGTGCCAGCAGTTACTACCGGATGGAGTACTTC. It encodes CASSYYRMEYF.

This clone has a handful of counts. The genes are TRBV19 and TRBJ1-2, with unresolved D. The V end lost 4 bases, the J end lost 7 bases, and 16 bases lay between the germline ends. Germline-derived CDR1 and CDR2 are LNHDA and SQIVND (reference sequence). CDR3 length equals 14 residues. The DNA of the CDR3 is TGTGCCAGTAGTAATGTGGAGGGATATTCTGGCTACACCTTC. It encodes CASSNVEGYSGYTF.